This T cell receptor (beta chain) was sequenced in a study of T-cell reconstitution after alpha-beta-depleted transplantation in children. Findings and limits, study-wide: Elevated TCRbeta diversity at day 60 was traced, in some patients, to surviving recipient T cells and thymic progenitors. A year post-transplant, T-cell counts and diversity derived mostly from newly produced T cells. About two months after transplant, alpha-beta T cells reportedly came from several hundred expanded graft clones.

This CDR3 has 15 residues. The V and J ends lost 3 bases and 3 bases respectively, with 15 bases between them. The germline gives CDR1 PRHDT, CDR2 FYEKMQ (reference sequence). This clonotype has ten or more counts. As yet, its antigen is unknown. Unique molecular identifiers were used in preparing the TCRbeta library. TCRdb reprocessed the PCR reads via MiXCR and lists one record per CDR3 protein. Of some 550,000 distinct CDR3 sequences in the sample, roughly 23% were seen once. The receptor comes from a boy under two years old who had a stem cell transplant for acute myeloid leukemia, so the T cells may come from the graft donor. The sample in question was PBMCs, mostly from graft donor cells, obtained 360 days after TCRalphabeta/CD19-depleted stem cell transplant. The V gene is TRBV13, the J gene TRBJ2-7, with D uncertain. CDR3 region: CASSFLGLDVYEQYF. The CDR3 DNA sequence: TGTGCCAGCAGCTTCCTTGGTCTCGATGTCTACGAGCAGTACTTC.